This T cell receptor beta chain stems from a study of vaccination and CD4 T cells after COVID-19. Overall study context: Investigators took post-vaccine samples a median approximately 72 days after dose two, within a range of 14 to 241. Controls had a CEFX pool, an HIV-1 Nef pool, or no peptide added.

The Oncomine TCR Beta short-read assay was what sequenced the DNA obtained from cultured CD4+ T cells. DNA came from CD4+ T cells after culture. TCRdb re-called the PCR reads through MiXCR, storing one row per CDR3 protein. The table includes approximately 11,000 distinct CDR3 sequences, roughly 77% detected once. Treatment described: roughly nine-day PBMC culture with coronavirus spike peptide pools or control peptides (ViraFEST assay). ViraFEST enlarged antigen-specific T cell populations with peptide pools and afterwards sequenced TCRs. On this clonotype itself: The antigen remains unidentified.

V shed 8 bases and J shed 4 bases, with 15 bases lying between them. This CDR3 contains 13 residues. In germline, CDR1 is MNHEY, CDR2 SMNVEV (reference sequence). The chain carries TRBV27 and TRBJ2-7; unclear D gene. This clonotype was obtained from a human donor who had recovered from COVID-19. What was sequenced was CD4+ T cells from blood, cultured in vitro. CDR3 amino acids: CASARAGEYEQYF. CDR3 sequence (DNA): TGTGCCAGCGCCCGCGCTGGAGAGTACGAGCAGTACTTC.